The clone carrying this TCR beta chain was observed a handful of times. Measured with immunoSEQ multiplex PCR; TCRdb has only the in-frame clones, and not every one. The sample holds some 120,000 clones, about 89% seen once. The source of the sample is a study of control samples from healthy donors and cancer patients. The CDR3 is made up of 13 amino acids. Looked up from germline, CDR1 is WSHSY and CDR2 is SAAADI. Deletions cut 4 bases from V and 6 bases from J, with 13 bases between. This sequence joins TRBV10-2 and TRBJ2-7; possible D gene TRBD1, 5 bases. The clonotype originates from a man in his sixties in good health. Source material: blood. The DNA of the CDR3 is TGCGCCAGCAGTGTGGGTCAGGGTGGCGAGCAGTACTTC. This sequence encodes CASSVGQGGEQYF.